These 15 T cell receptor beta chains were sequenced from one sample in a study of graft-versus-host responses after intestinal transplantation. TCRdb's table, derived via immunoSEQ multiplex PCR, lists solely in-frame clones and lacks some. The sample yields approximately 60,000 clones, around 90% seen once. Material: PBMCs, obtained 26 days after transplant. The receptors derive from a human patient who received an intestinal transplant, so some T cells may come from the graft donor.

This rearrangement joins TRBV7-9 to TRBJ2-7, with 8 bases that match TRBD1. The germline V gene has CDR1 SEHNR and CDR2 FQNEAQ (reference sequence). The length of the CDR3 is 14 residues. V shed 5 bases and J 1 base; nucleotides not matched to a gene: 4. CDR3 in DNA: TGTGCCAGCAGCCGGACAGGGTCTTCCTACGAGCAGTACTTC. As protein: CASSRTGSSYEQYF. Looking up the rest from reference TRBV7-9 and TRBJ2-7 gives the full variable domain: DTGVSQNPRHKITKRGQNVTFRCDPISEHNRLYWYRQTLGQGPEFLTYFQNEAQLEKSRLLSDRFSAERPKGSFSTLEIQRTEQGDSAMYLCASSRTGSSYEQYFGPGTRLTVT.

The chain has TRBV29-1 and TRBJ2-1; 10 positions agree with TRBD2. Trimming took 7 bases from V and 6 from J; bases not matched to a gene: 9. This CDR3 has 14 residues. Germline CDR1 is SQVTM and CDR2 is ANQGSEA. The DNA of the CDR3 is TGCAGCGGTAGGACTAGCGGCAACCCCAATGAGCAGTTCTTC. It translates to CSGRTSGNPNEQFF.

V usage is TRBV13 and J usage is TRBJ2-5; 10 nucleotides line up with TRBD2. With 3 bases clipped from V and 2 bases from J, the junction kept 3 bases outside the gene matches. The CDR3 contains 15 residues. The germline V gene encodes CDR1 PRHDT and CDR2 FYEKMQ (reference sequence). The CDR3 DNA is TGTGCCAGCAGCTTCCGGACTAGCGGACAAGAGACCCAGTACTTC. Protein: CASSFRTSGQETQYF.

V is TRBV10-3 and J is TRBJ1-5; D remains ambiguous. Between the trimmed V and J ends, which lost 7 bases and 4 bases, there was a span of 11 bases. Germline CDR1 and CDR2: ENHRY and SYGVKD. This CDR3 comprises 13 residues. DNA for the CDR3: TGTGCCATCACTGCAGGCCTAAATCAGCCCCAGCATTTT. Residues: CAITAGLNQPQHF.

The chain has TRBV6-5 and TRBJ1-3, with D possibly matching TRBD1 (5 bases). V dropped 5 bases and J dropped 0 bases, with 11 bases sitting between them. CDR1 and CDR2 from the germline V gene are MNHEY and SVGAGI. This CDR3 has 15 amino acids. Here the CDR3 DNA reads TGTGCCAGCAGTCAGACAGATTCCTCTGGAAACACCATATATTTT. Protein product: CASSQTDSSGNTIYF.

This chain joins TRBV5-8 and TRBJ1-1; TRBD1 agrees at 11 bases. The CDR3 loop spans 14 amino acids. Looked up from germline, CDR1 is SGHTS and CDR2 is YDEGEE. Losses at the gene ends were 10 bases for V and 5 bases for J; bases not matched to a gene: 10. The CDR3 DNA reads TGTGCCGGCGGGGGGGGACAGGGGGTTACTGAAGCTTTCTTT. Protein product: CAGGGGQGVTEAFF. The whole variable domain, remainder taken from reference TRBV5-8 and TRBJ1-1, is EAGVTQSPTHLIKTRGQQATLRCSPISGHTSVYWYQQALGLGLQFLLWYDEGEERNRGNFPPRFSGRQFPNYSSELNVNALELEDSALYLCAGGGGQGVTEAFFGQGTRLTVV.

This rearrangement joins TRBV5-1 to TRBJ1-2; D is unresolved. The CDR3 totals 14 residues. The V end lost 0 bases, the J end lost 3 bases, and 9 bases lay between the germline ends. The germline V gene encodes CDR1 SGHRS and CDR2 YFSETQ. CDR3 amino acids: CASSLEGGDYGYTF. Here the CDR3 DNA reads TGCGCCAGCAGCTTGGAAGGTGGAGACTATGGCTACACCTTC.

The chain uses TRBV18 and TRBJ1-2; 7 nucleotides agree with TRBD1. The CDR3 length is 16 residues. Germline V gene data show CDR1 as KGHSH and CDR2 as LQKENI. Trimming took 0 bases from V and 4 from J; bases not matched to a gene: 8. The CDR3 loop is CASSPPGQLLGYGYTF. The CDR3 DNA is TGTGCCAGCTCACCACCGGGACAGCTCCTCGGCTATGGCTACACCTTC.

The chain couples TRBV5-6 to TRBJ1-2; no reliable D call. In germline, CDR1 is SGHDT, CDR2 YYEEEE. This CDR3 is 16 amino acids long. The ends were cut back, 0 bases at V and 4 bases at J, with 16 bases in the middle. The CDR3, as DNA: TGTGCCAGCAGCTTGGCTGGCAGGCGCGCCTTCTATGGCTACACCTTC. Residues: CASSLAGRRAFYGYTF.

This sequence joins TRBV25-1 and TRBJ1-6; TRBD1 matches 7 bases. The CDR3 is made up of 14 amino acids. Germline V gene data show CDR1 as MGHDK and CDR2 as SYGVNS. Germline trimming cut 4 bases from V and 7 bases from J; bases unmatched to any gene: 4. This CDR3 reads CASSGTTGNSPLHF. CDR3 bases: TGTGCCAGCAGTGGAACGACAGGGAATTCACCCCTCCACTTT.

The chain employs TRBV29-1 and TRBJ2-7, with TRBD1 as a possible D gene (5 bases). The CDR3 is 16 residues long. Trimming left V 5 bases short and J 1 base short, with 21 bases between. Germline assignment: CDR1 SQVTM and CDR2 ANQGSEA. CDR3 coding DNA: TGCAGCGTTTCCGGAGTGCAGGACAACGGGTCCTACGAGCAGTACGTC. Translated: CSVSGVQDNGSYEQYV.

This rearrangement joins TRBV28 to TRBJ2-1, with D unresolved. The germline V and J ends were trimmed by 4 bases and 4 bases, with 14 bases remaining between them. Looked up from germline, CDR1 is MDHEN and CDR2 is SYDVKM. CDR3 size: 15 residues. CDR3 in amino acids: CASSSTSDLYNEQFF. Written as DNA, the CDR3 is TGTGCCAGCAGTTCGACATCCGACCTATACAATGAGCAGTTCTTC.

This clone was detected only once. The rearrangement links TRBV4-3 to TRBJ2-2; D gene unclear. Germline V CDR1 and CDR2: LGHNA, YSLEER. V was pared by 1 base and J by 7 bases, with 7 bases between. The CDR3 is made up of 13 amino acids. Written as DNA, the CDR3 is TGCGCCAGCAGCCAAGCAACAGTCGGGGAGCTGTTTTTT. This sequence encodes CASSQATVGELFF.

The DNA for the CDR3 is TGTGCCAGCAGCGCGGGACTAGCACGGTATTTT. The encoded protein is CASSAGLARYF. V is TRBV11-2 and J is TRBJ2-3; 9 positions match TRBD2. The CDR3 length is 11 residues. Germline V gives CDR1 SGHAT, CDR2 FQNNGV. Germline trimming cut 5 bases from V and 14 bases from J; bases unmatched to any gene: 5.

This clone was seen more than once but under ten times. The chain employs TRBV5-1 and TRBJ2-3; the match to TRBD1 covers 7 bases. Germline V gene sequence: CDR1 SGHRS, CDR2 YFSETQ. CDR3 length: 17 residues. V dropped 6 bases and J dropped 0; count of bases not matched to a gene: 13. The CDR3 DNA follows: TGCGCCAGCAACCCTTCAAGGGGGCCTGCGAGCACAGATACGCAGTATTTT. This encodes CASNPSRGPASTDTQYF.